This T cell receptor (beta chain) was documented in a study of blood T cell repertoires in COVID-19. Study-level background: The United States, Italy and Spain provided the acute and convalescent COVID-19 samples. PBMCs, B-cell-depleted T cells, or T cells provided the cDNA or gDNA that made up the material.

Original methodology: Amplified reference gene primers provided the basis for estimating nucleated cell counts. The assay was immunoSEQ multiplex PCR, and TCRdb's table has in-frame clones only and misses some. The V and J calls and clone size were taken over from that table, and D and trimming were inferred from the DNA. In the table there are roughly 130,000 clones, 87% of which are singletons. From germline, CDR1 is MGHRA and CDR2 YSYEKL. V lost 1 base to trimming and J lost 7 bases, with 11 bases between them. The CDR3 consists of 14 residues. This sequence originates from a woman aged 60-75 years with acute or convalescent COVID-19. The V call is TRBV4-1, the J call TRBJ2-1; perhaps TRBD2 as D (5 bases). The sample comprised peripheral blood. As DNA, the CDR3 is TGCGCCAGCAGCCAAGTTGGAGGAAGGAATGAGCAGTTCTTC. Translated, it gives CASSQVGGRNEQFF.